The T cell receptor (beta chain) under discussion was sequenced for a study of blood T cell repertoires in COVID-19. Study-wide context: COVID-19 samples, acute and convalescent, were from the United States, Italy and Spain. In each case, the material was cDNA or gDNA derived from T cells, B-cell-depleted T cells, or PBMCs.

TCRdb's copy holds only in-frame clones and misses some; the assay was immunoSEQ multiplex PCR. The data hold roughly 100,000 clones, with about 90% observed a single time. This clone turned up a few times. The CDR3 covers 14 residues. V shed 3 bases, J shed 6 bases, and the junction held 2 bases outside the gene matches. Germline V gives CDR1 SGHNT, CDR2 YYREEE (reference sequence). The chain joins TRBV5-4 to TRBJ2-2, with TRBD1 identical over 10 bases. Sequences were obtained from peripheral blood. The TCR comes from a woman between 55 and 75 years old with acute or convalescent COVID-19. CDR3: CASSSTGGSGELFF. The CDR3 DNA reads as TGTGCCAGCAGCTCGACAGGGGGCTCCGGGGAGCTGTTTTTT. Full variable domain (remainder filled in from reference TRBV5-4 and TRBJ2-2): ETGVTQSPTHLIKTRGQQVTLRCSSQSGHNTVSWYQQALGQGPQFIFQYYREEENGRGNFPPRFSGLQFPNYSSELNVNALELDDSALYLCASSSTGGSGELFFGEGSRLTVL.